The 13 T cell receptor beta chains reported below all come from one sample, sequenced in a study of T cell repertoires in cytomegalovirus infection. TCRdb passed the reads through MiXCR, listing each CDR3 protein once. The top ten hold over 10% of the sample, which has 830,000 or so distinct CDR3 sequences, about 33% seen once. These receptors lack a known antigen. The material sequenced was cultured CD8+ T cells from PBMCs, taken from culture after CMV antigen stimulation. These receptors all stem from a human donor in good health (CMV status not recorded). Some clones in this sample may be carry-over from other donors' samples.

The chain combines TRBV11-2 with TRBJ1-3; D remains unclear. The CDR3 length is 21 residues. V was cut by 4 bases and J by 0 bases, with 28 bases left in between. The germline V gene encodes CDR1 SGHAT and CDR2 FQNNGV. The CDR3: CASSSPRLRTSPYRSGNTIYF. As DNA, the CDR3 is TGTGCCAGCAGCTCTCCGCGCTTACGGACCTCGCCGTATCGCTCTGGAAACACCATATATTTT.

This clonotype was counted between two and nine times. The chain is built from TRBV5-1 and TRBJ2-1; D uncertain. Germline CDR1 SGHRS, CDR2 YFSETQ. V shed 1 base and J shed 9 bases, with 8 bases lying between them. The CDR3 covers 12 residues. This chain's CDR3 is CASSLPGSEQFF. The CDR3 nucleotides read TGCGCCAGCAGCTTGCCGGGCAGTGAGCAGTTCTTC.

This clonotype has a count of ten or more. The J gene is TRBJ1-2, the V gene TRBV27; 10 bases are shared with TRBD1. CDR3 length: 13 amino acids. Germline CDR1 is MNHEY and CDR2 is SMNVEV (reference sequence). The trim removed 7 bases at V and 5 bases at J, leaving 4 bases unmatched. CDR3 in DNA: TGTGCCAGCACCTTGGGACAGGGGTATGGCTACACCTTC. It codes for CASTLGQGYGYTF.

The chain's CDR3 is CASSSTRESRQPQHF. In DNA, the CDR3 is TGTGCCAGCAGTTCAACAAGAGAATCACGGCAGCCCCAGCATTTT. The V gene is TRBV6-5, the J gene TRBJ1-5; no firm D call. The V gene's germline CDR1 is MNHEY and CDR2 SVGAGI. There are 15 residues in the CDR3. V lost 4 bases, J lost 7 bases, and 17 bases lay in between.

The chain links TRBV5-6 to TRBJ1-2; TRBD1 matches at 8 bases. Germline CDR1 is SGHDT and CDR2 is YYEEEE. This CDR3 region has 14 residues. Trimming at V came to 4 bases and at J to 8 bases, leaving 10 bases not matched to a gene. The CDR3 sequence: CASSPGTGPMGYTF. As DNA, the CDR3 is TGTGCCAGCAGCCCAGGGACAGGTCCTATGGGCTACACCTTC.

The genes are TRBV12-3 or TRBV12-4 and TRBJ2-5; D possibly matches TRBD1 or TRBD2 (5 bases each). The CDR3 sequence is 14 residues long. The V end lost 3 bases, the J end lost 2 bases, and 10 bases lay between the germline ends. This CDR3 is CASSFGTSQETQYF. CDR3 coding DNA: TGTGCCAGCAGTTTTGGGACGTCTCAAGAGACCCAGTACTTC.

The chain employs TRBV12-3 or TRBV12-4 and TRBJ2-2, with no clear D. This CDR3 contains 14 residues. V dropped 1 base and J dropped 4 bases, with 7 bases sitting between them. CDR3 in DNA: TGTGCCAGCAGTTTAGTTGATTTCACCGGGGAGCTGTTTTTT. It specifies CASSLVDFTGELFF.

This clonotype has more than one count but fewer than ten. This chain's CDR3 is CASSFRSHNYEQYV. The DNA for the CDR3 is TGTGCCAGCAGTTTTCGGTCCCACAACTACGAGCAGTACGTC. The rearrangement joins TRBV28 to TRBJ2-7; D remains unclear. V was pared by 3 bases and J by 3 bases, with 12 bases between. The germline V gene has CDR1 MDHEN and CDR2 SYDVKM. This CDR3 region has 14 residues.

The rearrangement uses TRBV5-5 and TRBJ1-5; TRBD1 aligns across 8 bases. The germline V gene has CDR1 SGHKS and CDR2 YYEKEE (reference sequence). J lost 5 bases, V lost 4 bases, and 8 bases had no gene match. This CDR3 region has 15 residues. CDR3 sequence: CASSALTGAHQPQHF. The DNA for the CDR3 is TGTGCCAGCAGCGCACTGACAGGGGCCCATCAGCCCCAGCATTTT.

This clonotype was seen only a few times. The V call is TRBV4-1, the J call TRBJ1-2, with TRBD1 identical over 8 bases. The germline gives CDR1 MGHRA, CDR2 YSYEKL. J was trimmed by 5 bases and V by 6 bases; bases with no gene match: 11. This CDR3 has 15 amino acids. This chain's CDR3 is CASSPRTGPAYGYTF. CDR3 nucleotides: TGCGCCAGCAGTCCTAGGACAGGGCCCGCATATGGCTACACCTTC.

This chain uses TRBV7-9 with TRBJ2-3; 9 bases fit TRBD2. Germline V gene data show CDR1 as SEHNR and CDR2 as FQNEAQ (reference sequence). This CDR3 contains 15 residues. V shed 5 bases, J shed 3 bases, and the junction held 6 bases outside the gene matches. The CDR3: CASSQSSGATDTQYF. CDR3 nucleotide sequence: TGTGCCAGCAGCCAGTCTAGCGGGGCTACAGATACGCAGTATTTT. Drawing the rest from reference TRBV7-9 and TRBJ2-3, the complete variable domain is DTGVSQNPRHKITKRGQNVTFRCDPISEHNRLYWYRQTLGQGPEFLTYFQNEAQLEKSRLLSDRFSAERPKGSFSTLEIQRTEQGDSAMYLCASSQSSGATDTQYFGPGTRLTVL.

This clonotype came up a few times. The chain recombines TRBV7-9 with TRBJ2-7, with D possibly TRBD2 on 7 matching bases. In germline, CDR1 is SEHNR, CDR2 FQNEAQ (reference sequence). The CDR3 runs 14 residues. V lost 4 bases, J lost 5 bases, and 15 bases lay in between. The CDR3 reads CASSSGGPRNEQYF. The CDR3 DNA is TGTGCCAGCAGCTCGGGGGGCCCGCGAAACGAGCAGTACTTC.

This clonotype appeared a few times. The chain links TRBV7-9 to TRBJ2-7; 7 nucleotides line up with TRBD1. Looked up from germline, CDR1 is SEHNR and CDR2 is FQNEAQ (reference sequence). The ends lost 9 bases at V and 5 bases at J; junction bases unmatched: 16. The CDR3 consists of 15 residues. In DNA, the CDR3 is TGTGCCAGATTACTACTACGGGACAGTTACAACGAGCAGTACGTC. Protein sequence: CARLLLRDSYNEQYV.